This TCR beta chain was sequenced during a study of blood T cell repertoires in COVID-19. Study as a whole: In each case, the material was cDNA or gDNA derived from T cells, B-cell-depleted T cells, or PBMCs.

The CDR3 loop spans 15 amino acids. Trimming shortened V by 4 bases and J by 5 bases, and 15 bases separated the two germline ends. Germline CDR1 reads MGHRA; CDR2 reads YSYEKL. The assay was immunoSEQ multiplex PCR, and TCRdb's table has in-frame clones only and misses some. The data show under 200,000 clones, with around 90% seen just once and approximately 0.48% held by the top ten. The J gene is TRBJ1-5, the V gene TRBV4-1, with D maybe TRBD1 (5 bases). The origin of this receptor is a middle-aged man with acute or convalescent COVID-19. The sample consisted of peripheral blood. CDR3 protein: CASSPTEGTHQPQHF. The CDR3 coding sequence is TGCGCCAGCAGCCCGACTGAGGGGACTCATCAGCCCCAGCATTTT.